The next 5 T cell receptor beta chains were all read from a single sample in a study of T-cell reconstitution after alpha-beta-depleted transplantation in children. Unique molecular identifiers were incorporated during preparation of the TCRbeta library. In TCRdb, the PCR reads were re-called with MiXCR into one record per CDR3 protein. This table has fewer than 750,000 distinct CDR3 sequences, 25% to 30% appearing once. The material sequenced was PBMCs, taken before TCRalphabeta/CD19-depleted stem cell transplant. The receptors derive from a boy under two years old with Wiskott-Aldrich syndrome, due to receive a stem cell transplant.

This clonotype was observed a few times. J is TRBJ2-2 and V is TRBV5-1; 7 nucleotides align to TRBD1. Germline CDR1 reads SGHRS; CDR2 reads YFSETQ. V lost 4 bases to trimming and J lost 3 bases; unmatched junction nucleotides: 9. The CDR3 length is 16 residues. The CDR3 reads CASSLPGQTYTGELFF. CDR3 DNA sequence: TGCGCCAGCAGCCTCCCGGGACAGACATACACCGGGGAGCTGTTTTTT. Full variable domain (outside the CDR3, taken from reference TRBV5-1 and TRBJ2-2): KAGVTQTPRYLIKTRGQQVTLSCSPISGHRSVSWYQQTPGQGLQFLFEYFSETQRNKGNFPGRFSGRQFSNSRSEMNVSTLELGDSALYLCASSLPGQTYTGELFFGEGSRLTVL.

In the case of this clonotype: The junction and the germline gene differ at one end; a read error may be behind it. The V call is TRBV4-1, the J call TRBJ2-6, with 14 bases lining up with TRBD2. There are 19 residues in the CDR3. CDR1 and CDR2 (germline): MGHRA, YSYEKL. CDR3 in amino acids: CASSQGGLAGGTGANVLTF. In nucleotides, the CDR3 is TGCGCCAGCAGCCAAGGAGGACTAGCGGGAGGTACTGGTGCCAACGTCCTGACTTTC.

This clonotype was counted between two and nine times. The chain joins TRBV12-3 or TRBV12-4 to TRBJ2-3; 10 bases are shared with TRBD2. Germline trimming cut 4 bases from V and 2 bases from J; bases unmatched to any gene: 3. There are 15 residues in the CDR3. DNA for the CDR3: TGTGCCAGCAGTTGGACTAGCGGTCCCACAGATACGCAGTATTTT. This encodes CASSWTSGPTDTQYF.

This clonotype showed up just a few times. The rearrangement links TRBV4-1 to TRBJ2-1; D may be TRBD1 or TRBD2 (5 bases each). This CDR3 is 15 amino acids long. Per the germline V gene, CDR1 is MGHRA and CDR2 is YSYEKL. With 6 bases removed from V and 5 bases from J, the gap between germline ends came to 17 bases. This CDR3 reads CASRCDRDPNNEQFF. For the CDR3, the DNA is TGCGCCAGCAGATGCGACCGGGACCCTAACAATGAGCAGTTCTTC.

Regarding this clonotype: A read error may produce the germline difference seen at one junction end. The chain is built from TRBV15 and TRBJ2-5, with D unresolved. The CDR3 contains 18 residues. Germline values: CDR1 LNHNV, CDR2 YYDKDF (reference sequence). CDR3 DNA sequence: TGTGCCACCAGCAGGGCCTCTTGGCCCCAGAAGCCCCAAGCGACCCAGTACTTC. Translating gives CATSRASWPQKPQATQYF.